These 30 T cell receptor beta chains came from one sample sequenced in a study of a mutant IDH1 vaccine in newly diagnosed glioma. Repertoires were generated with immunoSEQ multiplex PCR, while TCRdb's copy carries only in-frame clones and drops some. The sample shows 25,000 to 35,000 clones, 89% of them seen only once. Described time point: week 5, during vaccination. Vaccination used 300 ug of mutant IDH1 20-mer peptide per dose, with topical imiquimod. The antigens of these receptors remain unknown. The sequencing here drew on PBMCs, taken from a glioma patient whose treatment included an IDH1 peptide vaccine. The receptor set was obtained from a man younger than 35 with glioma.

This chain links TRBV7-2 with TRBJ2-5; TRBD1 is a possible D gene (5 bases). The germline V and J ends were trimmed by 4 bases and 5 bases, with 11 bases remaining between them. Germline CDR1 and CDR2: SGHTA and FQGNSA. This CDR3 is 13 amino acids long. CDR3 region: CASSWGVGETQYF. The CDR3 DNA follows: TGTGCCAGCAGCTGGGGCGTGGGTGAGACCCAGTACTTC.

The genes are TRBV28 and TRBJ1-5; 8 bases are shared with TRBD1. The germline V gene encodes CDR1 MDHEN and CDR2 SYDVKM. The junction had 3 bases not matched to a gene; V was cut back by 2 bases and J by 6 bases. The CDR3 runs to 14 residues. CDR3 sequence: CASSLRQGTQPQHF. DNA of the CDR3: TGTGCCAGCAGTTTACGACAGGGGACTCAGCCCCAGCATTTT.

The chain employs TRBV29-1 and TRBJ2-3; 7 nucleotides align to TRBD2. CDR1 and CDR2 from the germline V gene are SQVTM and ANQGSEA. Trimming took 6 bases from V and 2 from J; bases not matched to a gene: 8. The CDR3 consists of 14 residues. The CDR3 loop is CSVPTSALTDTQYF. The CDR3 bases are TGCAGCGTCCCAACTAGCGCGCTCACAGATACGCAGTATTTT.

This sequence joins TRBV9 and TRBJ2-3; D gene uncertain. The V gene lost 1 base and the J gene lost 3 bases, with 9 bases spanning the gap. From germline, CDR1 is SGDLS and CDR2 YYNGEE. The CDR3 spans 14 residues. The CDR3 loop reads CASSVSLTTDTQYF. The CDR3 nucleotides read TGTGCCAGCAGCGTATCACTAACTACAGATACGCAGTATTTT.

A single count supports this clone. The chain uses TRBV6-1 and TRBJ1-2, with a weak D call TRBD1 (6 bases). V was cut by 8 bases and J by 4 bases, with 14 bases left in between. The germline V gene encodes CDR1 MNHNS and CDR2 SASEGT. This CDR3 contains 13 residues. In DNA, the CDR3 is TGTGCCAGCGGACAGCTGGGCACCTATGGCTACACCTTC. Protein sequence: CASGQLGTYGYTF.

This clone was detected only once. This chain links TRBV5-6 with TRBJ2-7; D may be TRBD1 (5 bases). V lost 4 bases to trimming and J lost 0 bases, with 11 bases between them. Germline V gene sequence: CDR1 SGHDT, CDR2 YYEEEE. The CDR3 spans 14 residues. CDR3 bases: TGTGCCAGCAGCCAAGCAGACAGCTCCTACGAGCAGTACTTC. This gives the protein CASSQADSSYEQYF.

The CDR3 nucleotides read TGTGCCAGCAGCTTAGGTCCCCGAACCCTCTACGAGCAGTACTTC. This sequence encodes CASSLGPRTLYEQYF. The chain couples TRBV7-2 to TRBJ2-7; D gene uncertain. The CDR3 runs to 15 residues. V lost 1 base and J 3 bases, leaving 13 bases between the germline ends. Germline V gives CDR1 SGHTA, CDR2 FQGNSA. Variable domain in full (rest from reference TRBV7-2 and TRBJ2-7): GAGVSQSPSNKVTEKGKDVELRCDPISGHTALYWYRQSLGQGLEFLIYFQGNSAPDKSGLPSDRFSAERTGGSVSTLTIQRTQQEDSAVYLCASSLGPRTLYEQYFGPGTRLTVT.

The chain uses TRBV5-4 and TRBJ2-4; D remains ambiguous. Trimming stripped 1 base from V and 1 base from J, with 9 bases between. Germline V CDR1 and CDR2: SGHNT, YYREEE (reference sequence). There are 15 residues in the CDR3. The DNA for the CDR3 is TGTGCCAGCAGCTTGATCCGACTTGCCAAAAACATTCAGTACTTC. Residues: CASSLIRLAKNIQYF. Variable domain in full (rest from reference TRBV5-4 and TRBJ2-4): ETGVTQSPTHLIKTRGQQVTLRCSSQSGHNTVSWYQQALGQGPQFIFQYYREEENGRGNFPPRFSGLQFPNYSSELNVNALELDDSALYLCASSLIRLAKNIQYFGAGTRLSVL.

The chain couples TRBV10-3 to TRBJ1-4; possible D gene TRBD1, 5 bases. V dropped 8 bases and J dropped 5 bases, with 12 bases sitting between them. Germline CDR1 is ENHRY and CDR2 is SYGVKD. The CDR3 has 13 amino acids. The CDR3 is CAIGSGPNEKLFF. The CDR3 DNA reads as TGTGCCATCGGTTCGGGACCAAATGAAAAACTGTTTTTT.

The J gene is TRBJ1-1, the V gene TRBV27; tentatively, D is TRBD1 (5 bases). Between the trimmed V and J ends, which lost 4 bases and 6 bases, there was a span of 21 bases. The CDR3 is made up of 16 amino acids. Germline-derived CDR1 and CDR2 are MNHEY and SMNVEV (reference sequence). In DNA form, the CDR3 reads TGTGCCAGCAGTTCCTTCAGCAGGCAGCGGACACCTGAAGCTTTCTTT. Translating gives CASSSFSRQRTPEAFF.

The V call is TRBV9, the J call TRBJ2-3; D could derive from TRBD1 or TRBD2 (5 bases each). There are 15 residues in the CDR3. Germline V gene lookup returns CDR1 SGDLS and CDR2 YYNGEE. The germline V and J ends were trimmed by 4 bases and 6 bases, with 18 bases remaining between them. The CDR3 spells CASSPEGRPYDTQYF. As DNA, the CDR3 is TGTGCCAGCAGCCCTGAGGGGAGACCGTACGATACGCAGTATTTT.

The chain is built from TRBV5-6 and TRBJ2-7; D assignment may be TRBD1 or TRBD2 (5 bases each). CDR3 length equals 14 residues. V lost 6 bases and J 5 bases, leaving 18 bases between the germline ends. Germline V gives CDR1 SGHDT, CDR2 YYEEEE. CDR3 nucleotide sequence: TGTGCCAGCACCTCCCGATTGGGGGAAGACGAGCAGTACTTC. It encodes CASTSRLGEDEQYF.

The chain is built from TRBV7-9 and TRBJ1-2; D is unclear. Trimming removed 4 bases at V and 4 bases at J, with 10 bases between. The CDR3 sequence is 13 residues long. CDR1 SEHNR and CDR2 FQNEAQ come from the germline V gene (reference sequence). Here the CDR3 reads CASSSGGSYGYTF. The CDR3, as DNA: TGTGCCAGCAGCTCTGGAGGAAGCTATGGCTACACCTTC.

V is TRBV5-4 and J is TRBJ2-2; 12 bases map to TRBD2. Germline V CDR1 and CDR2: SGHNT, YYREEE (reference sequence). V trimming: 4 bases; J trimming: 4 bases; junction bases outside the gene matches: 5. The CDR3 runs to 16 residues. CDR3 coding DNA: TGTGCCAGCAGCACGGGACTAGCGGGCTTCACCGGGGAGCTGTTTTTT. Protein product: CASSTGLAGFTGELFF.

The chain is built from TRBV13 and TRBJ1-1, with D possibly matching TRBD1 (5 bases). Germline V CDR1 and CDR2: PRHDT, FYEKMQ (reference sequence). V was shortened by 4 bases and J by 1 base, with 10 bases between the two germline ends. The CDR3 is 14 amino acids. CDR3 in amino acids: CASSYPTANTEAFF. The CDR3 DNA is TGTGCCAGCAGCTACCCGACAGCGAACACTGAAGCTTTCTTT.

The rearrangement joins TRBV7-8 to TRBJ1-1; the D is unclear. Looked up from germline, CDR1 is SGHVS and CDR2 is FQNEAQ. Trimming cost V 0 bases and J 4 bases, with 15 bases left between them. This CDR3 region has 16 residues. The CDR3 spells CASSLASRGTGTEAFF. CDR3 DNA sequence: TGTGCCAGCAGCTTAGCGTCTCGGGGTACGGGCACTGAAGCTTTCTTT.

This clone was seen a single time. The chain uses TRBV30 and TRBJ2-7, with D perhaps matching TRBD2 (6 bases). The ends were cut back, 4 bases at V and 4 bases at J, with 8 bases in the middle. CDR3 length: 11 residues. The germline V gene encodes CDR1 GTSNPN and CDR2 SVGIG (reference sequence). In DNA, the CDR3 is TGTGCCTGGACTCGGGGGTACGAGCAGTACTTC. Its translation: CAWTRGYEQYF.

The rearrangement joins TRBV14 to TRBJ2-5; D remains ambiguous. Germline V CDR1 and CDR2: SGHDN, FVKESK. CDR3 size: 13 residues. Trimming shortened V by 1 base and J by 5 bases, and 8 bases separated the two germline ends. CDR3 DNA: TGTGCCAGCAGCCAAGTCCTAGGGGAGACCCAGTACTTC. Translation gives CASSQVLGETQYF. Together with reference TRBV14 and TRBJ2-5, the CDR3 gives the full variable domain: EAGVTQFPSHSVIEKGQTVTLRCDPISGHDNLYWYRRVMGKEIKFLLHFVKESKQDESGMPNNRFLAERTGGTYSTLKVQPAELEDSGVYFCASSQVLGETQYFGPGTRLLVL.

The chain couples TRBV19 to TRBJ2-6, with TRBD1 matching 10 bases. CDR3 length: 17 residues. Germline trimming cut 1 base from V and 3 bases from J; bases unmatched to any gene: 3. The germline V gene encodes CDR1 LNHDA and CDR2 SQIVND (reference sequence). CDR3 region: CASSIVGQGFGANVLTF. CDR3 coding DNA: TGTGCCAGTAGTATAGTGGGACAGGGGTTTGGGGCCAACGTCCTGACTTTC.

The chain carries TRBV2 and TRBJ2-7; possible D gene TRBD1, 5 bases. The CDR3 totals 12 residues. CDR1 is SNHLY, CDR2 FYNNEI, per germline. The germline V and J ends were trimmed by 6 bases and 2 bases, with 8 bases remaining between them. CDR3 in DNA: TGTGCCAGCAGGGGGCTGGCCTACGAGCAGTACTTC. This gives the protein CASRGLAYEQYF.

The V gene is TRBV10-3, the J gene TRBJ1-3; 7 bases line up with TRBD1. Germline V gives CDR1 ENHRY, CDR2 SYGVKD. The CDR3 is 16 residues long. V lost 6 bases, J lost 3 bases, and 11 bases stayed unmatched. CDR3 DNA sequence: TGTGCCATCAGGGACACGGTTACAGGGGTTGGAAACACCATATATTTT. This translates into CAIRDTVTGVGNTIYF.

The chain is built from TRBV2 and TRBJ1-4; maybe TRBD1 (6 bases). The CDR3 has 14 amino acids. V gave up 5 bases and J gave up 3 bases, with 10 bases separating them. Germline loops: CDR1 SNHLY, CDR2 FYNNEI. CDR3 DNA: TGTGCCAGCAGTTGGGGGGCAGCTAATGAAAAACTGTTTTTT. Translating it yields CASSWGAANEKLFF. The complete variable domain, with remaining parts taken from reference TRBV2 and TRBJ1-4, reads EPEVTQTPSHQVTQMGQEVILRCVPISNHLYFYWYRQILGQKVEFLVSFYNNEISEKSEIFDDQFSVERPDGSNFTLKIRSTKLEDSAMYFCASSWGAANEKLFFGSGTQLSVL.

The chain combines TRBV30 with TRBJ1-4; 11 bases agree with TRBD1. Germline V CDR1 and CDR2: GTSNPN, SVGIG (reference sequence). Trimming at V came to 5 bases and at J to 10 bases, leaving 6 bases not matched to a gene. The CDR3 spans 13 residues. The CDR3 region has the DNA TGTGCCTGGGCGGGACAGGGGGTAGGAAAACTGTTTTTT. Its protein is CAWAGQGVGKLFF. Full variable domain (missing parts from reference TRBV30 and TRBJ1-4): SQTIHQWPATLVQPVGSPLSLECTVEGTSNPNLYWYRQAAGRGLQLLFYSVGIGQISSEVPQNLSASRPQDRQFILSSKKLLLSDSGFYLCAWAGQGVGKLFFGSGTQLSVL.

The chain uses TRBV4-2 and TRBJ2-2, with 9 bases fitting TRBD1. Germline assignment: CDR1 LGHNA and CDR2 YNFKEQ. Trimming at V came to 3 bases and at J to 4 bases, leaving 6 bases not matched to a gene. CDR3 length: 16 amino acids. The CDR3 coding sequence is TGTGCCAGCAGCCAGCCGGGACAGGGAACCACCGGGGAGCTGTTTTTT. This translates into CASSQPGQGTTGELFF.

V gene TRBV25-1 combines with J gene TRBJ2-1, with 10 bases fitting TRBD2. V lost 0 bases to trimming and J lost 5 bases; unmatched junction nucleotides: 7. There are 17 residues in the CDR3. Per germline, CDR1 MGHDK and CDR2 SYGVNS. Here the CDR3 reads CASSEYSLAGVHNEQFF. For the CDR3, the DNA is TGTGCCAGCAGTGAATATAGCCTAGCGGGAGTTCACAATGAGCAGTTCTTC.

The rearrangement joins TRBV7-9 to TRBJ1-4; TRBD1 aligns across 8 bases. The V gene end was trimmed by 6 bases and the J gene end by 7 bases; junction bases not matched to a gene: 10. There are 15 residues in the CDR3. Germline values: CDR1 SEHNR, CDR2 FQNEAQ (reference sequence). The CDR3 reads CASRPTGERGEKLFF. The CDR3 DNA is TGTGCCAGCAGACCGACAGGGGAGCGGGGTGAAAAACTGTTTTTT.

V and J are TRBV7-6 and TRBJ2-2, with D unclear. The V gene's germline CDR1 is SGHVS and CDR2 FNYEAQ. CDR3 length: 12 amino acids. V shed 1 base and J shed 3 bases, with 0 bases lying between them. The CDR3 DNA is TGTGCCAGCAGCTTAGACACCGGGGAGCTGTTTTTT. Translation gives CASSLDTGELFF. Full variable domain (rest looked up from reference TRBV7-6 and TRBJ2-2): GAGVSQSPRYKVTKRGQDVALRCDPISGHVSLYWYRQALGQGPEFLTYFNYEAQQDKSGLPNDRFSAERPEGSISTLTIQRTEQRDSAMYRCASSLDTGELFFGEGSRLTVL.

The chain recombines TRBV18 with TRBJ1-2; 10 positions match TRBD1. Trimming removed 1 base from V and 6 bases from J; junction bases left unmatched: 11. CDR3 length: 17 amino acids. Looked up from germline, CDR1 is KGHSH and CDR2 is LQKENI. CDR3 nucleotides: TGTGCCAGCTCACCACTTCGAACCGGACAGGGGGGGAATGGCTACACCTTC. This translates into CASSPLRTGQGGNGYTF.

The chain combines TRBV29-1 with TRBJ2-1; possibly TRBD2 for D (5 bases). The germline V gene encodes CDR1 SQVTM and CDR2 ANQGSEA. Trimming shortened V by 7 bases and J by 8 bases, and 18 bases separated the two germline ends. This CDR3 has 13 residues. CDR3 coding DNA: TGCAGCGCCTCCGTGAACCTCGGGGATGAGCAGTTCTTC. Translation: CSASVNLGDEQFF.

The CDR3 DNA follows: TGTGCCTGGAGCGCTAGCGGTCCCTACGAGCAGTACTTC. This sequence encodes CAWSASGPYEQYF. The chain couples TRBV30 to TRBJ2-7; the match to TRBD2 covers 7 bases. Trimming removed 3 bases from V and 2 bases from J; junction bases left unmatched: 4. Germline values: CDR1 GTSNPN, CDR2 SVGIG (reference sequence). The CDR3 has 13 residues. Using reference TRBV30 and TRBJ2-7 for the parts outside the CDR3, the full variable domain is SQTIHQWPATLVQPVGSPLSLECTVEGTSNPNLYWYRQAAGRGLQLLFYSVGIGQISSEVPQNLSASRPQDRQFILSSKKLLLSDSGFYLCAWSASGPYEQYFGPGTRLTVT.